This T cell receptor (beta chain) was sequenced during a study of blood T cell repertoires in COVID-19. Study information: Donors in the United States, Italy and Spain gave samples during acute or convalescent COVID-19. The cDNA or gDNA used as material had been derived from T cells, B-cell-depleted T cells, or PBMCs.

This CDR3 comprises 15 residues. The V gene end was trimmed by 4 bases and the J gene end by 9 bases; junction bases not matched to a gene: 10. Germline-derived CDR1 and CDR2 are KGHDR and SFDVKD. This clone was counted between two and nine times. Original processing methods: Amplified reference gene primers provided the basis for estimating nucleated cell counts. TCRdb's table, derived via immunoSEQ multiplex PCR, lists solely in-frame clones and lacks some. V, J and clone size are those of that table, while D and trimming were read from the DNA. This sample carries hundreds of thousands of clones, 92% of them seen once, and the ten largest clones take 0.82%.

The source material was peripheral blood. The genes are TRBV24-1 and TRBJ2-1, with 8 positions matching TRBD1. This TCR was recovered from a man in his sixties with COVID-19, enrolled during active disease. As DNA, the CDR3 is TGTGCCACCAGTGACCCCCGGGACAGGACCCTTGAGCAGTTCTTC. The encoded protein is CATSDPRDRTLEQFF.